This T cell receptor (beta chain) derives from a study of T cells in Graves' hyperthyroidism and ophthalmopathy (dated by TCRdb to 2018 to 2020). Background for the entire study: To identify TCR V-J signatures that set the groups apart, the researchers used a discovery cohort of 90 to 100 patients, made up of fewer than 50 with Graves' ophthalmopathy and some 60 with stable Graves' hyperthyroidism. An independent validation cohort of around 19 hyperthyroidism patients and 15 or so patients who later progressed to ophthalmopathy tested prospective prediction of ophthalmopathy. The 75 to 100 discovery patients were divided at random into training and test sets in a 7:3 ratio. The study also compared thyroid tissue and blood T-cell repertoires from about six Graves' hyperthyroidism patients. After blood sampling, hyperthyroidism patients were treated with methimazole at a starting dose of 30 mg daily, and ophthalmopathy patients were treated with high-dose intravenous methylprednisolone. The paper reports TCR Vbeta CDR3 sequencing of approximately 130 peripheral blood samples: 40 or so ophthalmopathy, 75 to 80 hyperthyroidism and approximately 17 progressor patients.

The TCR beta CDR3 regions were amplified from the RNA transcripts. The first round of RT-PCR for the TCR CDR3 was performed with the HTBI primer set and the Qiagen OneStep RT-PCR kit. Libraries were constructed in a second round of multiplex PCR, after which size selection and purification were carried out. The libraries were sequenced on an Illumina HiSeq2000 using paired-end 100 bp reads. The authors' analysis ran thus. SOAPnuke was used to process the raw data, removing reads that contained adapters or uncalled bases, had a mean Phred below 15, or lacked an exact match to the constant primer or identifier. COPE v1.2.5 was used to merge the high-quality paired reads, and each unique nucleotide sequence was defined as a clonotype. MiTCR v1.1 was used to align clonotypes to the IMGT TRBV, TRBD and TRBJ reference segments. The analysis was restricted to V-J combinations with a frequency above 0.0001, which together covered just over 99% of the repertoires. The TCS score was defined as the ratio of F50 (clonal expansion) to E x V (chaos), calculated using BLOSUM62-based TCRdist between CDR3 peptides within each V-J. Welch's t-statistics and random forest reduced roughly 540 V-J features to fewer than 15, which were used in a naive Bayes classifier (R e1071). The public reads were quality trimmed at Q25 with fastp and then assembled into clones with MiXCR by TCRdb, keeping productive beta chains. Each entry merges the rows of one CDR3 protein and shows their most common DNA and genes. For this entry, the V and J calls and clone size follow TCRdb and not the study's own pipeline. This sample has 560,000 or so distinct CDR3 sequences in its table, and roughly 50% of those were observed once. The ten largest make up approximately 8.2% of the sample.

CDR1 and CDR2 are drawn from the germline V gene: SGDLS, YYNGEE. The V end gives up 0 bases and the J end 3 bases, leaving 5 bases in the junction not matched to a gene. The CDR3 contains 17 residues, cysteine and phenylalanine counted. Of all the DNA, just the CDR3 is kept, 51 bases in frame from base 1. Overall study results and their limits: Sample size was not statistically predetermined, and blinding of investigators to group allocation was not performed. In validation, progression to ophthalmopathy was predicted by the model with nearly 71% sensitivity and 72% to 85% specificity, a median of about 6 months before onset. A model built on a 13 V-J signature distinguished ophthalmopathy from stable hyperthyroidism, reaching 87.88% sensitivity and around 81% specificity in cross-validation and 80%/75% in testing. Most expanded thyroid clonotypes (frequency above 0.001) were also found in blood, which suggests that blood repertoires may mirror thyroid immune responses.

Stable Graves' hyperthyroidism was defined as the absence of progression to ophthalmopathy over 18 months of follow-up. Hyperthyroidism patients were newly diagnosed, had a disease duration of under 2 months, and were aged 18 to 65 years. Any patient with an uncontrolled infection, another autoimmune disease, pregnancy or lactation was excluded. Clinical symptoms, serum thyroxine and TRAb, thyroid ultrasound, and orbital computed tomography formed the basis for the diagnoses. Total RNA was extracted using Trizol reagent, and RNA quality was assessed on an Agilent 2100 Bioanalyzer. A note on this clonotype: Its specific antigen is unknown. Base qualities are not recorded, but no much larger clone differs from it by a single base.

The chain employs TRBV9 and TRBJ2-7, and 14 bases in between align with TRBD2. The specimen was peripheral blood or thyroid tissue (not recorded which). This clonotype originated in a woman under 30 with Graves' hyperthyroidism. Donor details come from another sample of the same person, matched by shared clones. The CDR3 region: CASSVAGTSGSLYEQYF. Here is the DNA: TGTGCCAGCAGCGTAGCCGGGACTAGCGGGAGTCTCTACGAGCAGTACTTC.